The text below deals with one T cell receptor beta chain. These data originate in a study of CD8+ T cells in alopecia areata. Extracted RNA was reverse transcribed, and the resulting cDNA served as sequencing template. Measured with immunoSEQ multiplex PCR; TCRdb has only the in-frame clones, and not every one. The sample has around 160,000 clones, about 87% seen once; the top ten hold roughly 16%. This sequence originates from a human donor with alopecia areata. The sequencing here drew on CD8+ T cells sorted from blood, taken at week 0.

In DNA, the CDR3 is TGTGCCATCATGGGGCAGGGTCCTACAGATACGCAGTATTTT. Protein sequence: CAIMGQGPTDTQYF. The chain carries TRBV10-3 and TRBJ2-3, with D perhaps TRBD1 (5 bases). CDR1 is ENHRY, CDR2 SYGVKD, per germline. The CDR3 has 14 amino acids. Trimming took off 7 bases at V and 3 bases at J, with 14 bases between the two ends.